This entry is about one T cell receptor (beta chain). What antigen it recognizes has not been identified. No quality values exist for individual bases; no much larger clone is one base distant. The data were produced on an Illumina HiSeq 1500. The public reads were reanalyzed by TCRdb: fastp trimming at Q25, MiXCR alignment, in-frame beta chains only. Here each entry gathers all rows of one CDR3 protein and keeps the most common genes and DNA. The table for this sample lists 680,000 or so distinct CDR3 sequences; roughly 35% of them were counted only once. About 2.8% of the sample is taken by the ten largest. The sample comes from a study of T cell repertoires in cytomegalovirus infection (dated by TCRdb to between 2019 and 2020). A note on the overall study: Donor HLA type was relevant to the analysis, as public TCR beta signatures indicated carriage of CMV infection together with the matching HLA type. Study-level results and caveats: In both this cohort and an independent cohort of 352 donors, the cumulative frequency of public TCR beta family members distinguished carriers of CMV infection plus the relevant HLA type. The ex vivo response was dominated by HLA-C-restricted CMV-specific TCR beta clonotypes, which also provided the single most frequent clonotype in two of eight donors.

Including the terminal cysteine and phenylalanine, the CDR3 comprises 16 residues. Of all the DNA, just the CDR3 is kept, 48 bases in frame from base 1. Trimming takes 2 bases off V and 7 bases off J; junction bases not matched to a gene: 6. The germline V gene encodes CDR1 SEHNR and CDR2 FQNEAQ (reference sequence). What was sequenced was PBMCs. The chain was built from TRBV7-9 and TRBJ1-6; 9 bases in the middle match TRBD1. The sequence was obtained from a human donor in good health (CMV status not recorded). Some clones in this sample may be carry-over from other donors' samples. CDR3 loop: CASSLPPGQGNSPLHF. The DNA reads TGTGCCAGCAGCTTACCCCCGGGACAGGGCAATTCACCCCTCCACTTT.